Each of the 12 T cell receptor beta chains below was sequenced from the same sample in a study of CD8+ T cells in alopecia areata. Extracted RNA was reverse transcribed into cDNA, the sequencing template. Sequencing was performed with immunoSEQ multiplex PCR; in TCRdb, only in-frame clones are kept and a portion is missing. The sample includes about 150,000 clones, around 71% of them seen just once. Sample treatment: oral pan-JAK inhibitor, 5-10 mg twice daily. Sequencing used CD4+ T cells sorted from blood, obtained at week 4, from a patient treated with tofacitinib. The receptors stem from a human donor with alopecia areata.

This clone was seen a handful of times. Other DNA variants within this sample encode the same CDR3. The chain joins TRBV29-1 to TRBJ2-7, with D possibly being TRBD2 (5 bases). The germline V and J ends were trimmed by 4 bases and 0 bases, with 10 bases remaining between them. This CDR3 comprises 13 residues. Germline V gene sequence: CDR1 SQVTM, CDR2 ANQGSEA. CDR3 coding DNA: TGCAGCGTTGGTGGAGGTCTCTCCTACGAGCAGTACTTC. It translates to CSVGGGLSYEQYF.

The J gene is TRBJ2-3, the V gene TRBV6-1; maybe TRBD1 (6 bases). This CDR3 spans 14 amino acids. CDR1 MNHNS and CDR2 SASEGT come from the germline V gene. V shed 8 bases and J shed 1 base, with 13 bases lying between them. The CDR3 region is CASSVEGGTDTQYF. CDR3 sequence (DNA): TGTGCCAGCTCAGTTGAGGGGGGCACAGATACGCAGTATTTT.

This chain uses TRBV19 with TRBJ1-1, with a possible D match to TRBD1 (6 bases). Trimming took off 10 bases at V and 0 bases at J, with 12 bases between the two ends. CDR3 length: 13 amino acids. Germline values: CDR1 LNHDA, CDR2 SQIVND (reference sequence). The CDR3 reads CATKGGVNTEAFF. In DNA, the CDR3 is TGTGCCACCAAGGGGGGAGTGAACACTGAAGCTTTCTTT.

In this sample, this clone turned up once. The V and J genes are TRBV14 and TRBJ2-5, with TRBD2 as a possible D gene (6 bases). The CDR3 is 15 residues long. V lost 0 bases, J lost 5 bases, and 13 bases lay in between. Germline CDR1 and CDR2: SGHDN and FVKESK. The CDR3: CASSQDSTRAETQYF. The DNA for the CDR3 is TGTGCCAGCAGCCAAGATTCGACTAGGGCTGAGACCCAGTACTTC. The variable domain in full, completed from reference TRBV14 and TRBJ2-5, reads EAGVTQFPSHSVIEKGQTVTLRCDPISGHDNLYWYRRVMGKEIKFLLHFVKESKQDESGMPNNRFLAERTGGTYSTLKVQPAELEDSGVYFCASSQDSTRAETQYFGPGTRLLVL.

This sequence joins TRBV4-1 and TRBJ2-3; D not resolved. The CDR3 runs 13 residues. Trimming cost V 4 bases and J 6 bases, with 11 bases left between them. Germline CDR1 reads MGHRA; CDR2 reads YSYEKL. CDR3 nucleotides: TGCGCCAGCAGCCTCGGGTCCCCGGATACGCAGTATTTT. Its protein is CASSLGSPDTQYF.

CDR3 nucleotides: TGTGCCAGCAGTATCTATGGCTACACCTTC. Amino acid sequence: CASSIYGYTF. This rearrangement joins TRBV7-9 to TRBJ1-2; no clear D gene. The germline gives CDR1 SEHNR, CDR2 FQNEAQ (reference sequence). This CDR3 comprises 10 residues. V gave up 6 bases and J gave up 4 bases, with 3 bases separating them.

This chain uses TRBV9 with TRBJ1-1; no clear D. Germline V gives CDR1 SGDLS, CDR2 YYNGEE. Trimming cost V 4 bases and J 4 bases, with 14 bases left between them. The CDR3 contains 14 residues. The CDR3, as DNA: TGTGCCAGCAGCCCCTCATTGACTTCCACTGAAGCTTTCTTT. Protein product: CASSPSLTSTEAFF.

V is TRBV30 and J is TRBJ2-1, with TRBD1 matching over 7 bases. This CDR3 contains 11 residues. Germline V gives CDR1 GTSNPN, CDR2 SVGIG (reference sequence). With V trimmed by 0 bases and J by 14 bases, 4 bases remained unmatched. CDR3 sequence (DNA): TGTGCCTGGAGTGTACGACAGGGAGAGTTCTTC. This translates into CAWSVRQGEFF.

The chain uses TRBV6-5 and TRBJ2-2; D call uncertain. V gave up 8 bases and J gave up 1 base, with 5 bases separating them. The CDR3 extends over 12 amino acids. Germline V CDR1 and CDR2: MNHEY, SVGAGI. The CDR3 nucleotides are TGTGCCAGCTGGGGGAACACCGGGGAGCTGTTTTTT. It encodes CASWGNTGELFF.

This clone was detected a few times. V usage is TRBV2 and J usage is TRBJ2-5; D could derive from TRBD1 or TRBD2 (6 bases each). Per germline, CDR1 SNHLY and CDR2 FYNNEI. Trimming stripped 7 bases from V and 5 bases from J, with 14 bases between. The CDR3 loop spans 13 amino acids. CDR3 bases: TGTGCCAGCACTCGGGGGCCTGGGGAGACCCAGTACTTC. Translation gives CASTRGPGETQYF.

This clone has a handful of counts. This sequence joins TRBV29-1 and TRBJ2-7; D is unclear. Germline CDR1 SQVTM, CDR2 ANQGSEA. The V gene lost 4 bases and the J gene lost 3 bases, with 10 bases spanning the gap. The CDR3 consists of 12 residues. CDR3 bases: TGCAGCGTTGGTGAGGATTACTACGAGCAGTACTTC. This translates into CSVGEDYYEQYF.

The V gene is TRBV30, the J gene TRBJ2-1; D remains ambiguous. Germline lookup yields CDR1 GTSNPN and CDR2 SVGIG (reference sequence). V gave up 6 bases and J gave up 0 bases, with 21 bases separating them. CDR3 length: 17 residues. The CDR3 loop is CACRAFDGSSSYNEQFF. The CDR3 DNA is TGTGCCTGCAGAGCTTTCGACGGTTCCAGCTCCTACAATGAGCAGTTCTTC. Based on the CDR3 plus reference TRBV30 and TRBJ2-1, the full variable domain is SQTIHQWPATLVQPVGSPLSLECTVEGTSNPNLYWYRQAAGRGLQLLFYSVGIGQISSEVPQNLSASRPQDRQFILSSKKLLLSDSGFYLCACRAFDGSSSYNEQFFGPGTRLTVL.